This T cell receptor (beta chain) appears in the sequencing data of a study of persistence of HIV-infected CD4 T cells. Turning to the study itself: Suppressive ART had lasted a median of roughly eight years. Points from the study as a whole: Compared with CD3/CD28-stimulated cells, CMV- and Gag-responding cells showed lower TCRbeta richness.

This clone was picked up one time. Antigen: not known. V shed 7 bases and J 1 base; nucleotides not matched to a gene: 6. The CDR3 totals 14 residues. Germline assignment: CDR1 WNHNN and CDR2 SYGVQD (reference sequence). This was the immunoSEQ version 4 assay in survey mode. Using immunoSEQ multiplex PCR, the repertoire was profiled, and TCRdb retains in-frame clones only, with some absent. This table holds about 39,000 clones, roughly 84% found once. An overlapping HIV-1 Gag peptide pool stimulated these cells at roughly 1 ug/peptide/mL. CD40L-negative CD69-negative CD45RO-high memory CD4+ T cells were sorted as populations depleted of antigen-responding cells. Adults with HIV-1 started suppressive ART while chronically infected. Anti-CD28/CD49d costimulation, CD40-blocking antibody and enfuvirtide were given to CD8-depleted PBMCs for 15 to 20 hours.

The material sequenced was cultured CD4+ T cells from PBMCs, taken from a patient who received antiretroviral therapy. The V call is TRBV10-1, the J call TRBJ2-5, with 7 bases identical to TRBD2. The receptor was isolated from an adult with HIV. The donor label of this sample is uncertain. The CDR3 loop reads CASTPREPQETQYF. The CDR3 DNA follows: TGCGCCAGCACCCCGCGGGAGCCCCAAGAGACCCAGTACTTC.